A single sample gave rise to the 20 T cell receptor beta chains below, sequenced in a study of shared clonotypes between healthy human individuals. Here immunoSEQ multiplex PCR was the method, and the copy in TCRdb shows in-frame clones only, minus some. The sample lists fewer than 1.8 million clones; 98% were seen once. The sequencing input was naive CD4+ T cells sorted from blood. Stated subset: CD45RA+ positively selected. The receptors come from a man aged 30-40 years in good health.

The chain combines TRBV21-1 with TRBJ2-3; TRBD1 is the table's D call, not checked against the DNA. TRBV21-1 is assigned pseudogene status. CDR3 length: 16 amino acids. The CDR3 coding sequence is TGTGCCAGCAGCAGGGACAGGGGAGGGTTCCCAGATACGCAGTATTTT. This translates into CASSRDRGGFPDTQYF.

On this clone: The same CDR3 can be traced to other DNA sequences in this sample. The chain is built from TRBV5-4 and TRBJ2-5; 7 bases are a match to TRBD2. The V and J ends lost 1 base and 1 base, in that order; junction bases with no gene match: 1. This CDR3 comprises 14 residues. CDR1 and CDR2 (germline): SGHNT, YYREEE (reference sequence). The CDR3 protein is CASSLPGGQETQYF. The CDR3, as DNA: TGTGCCAGCAGCTTGCCGGGGGGCCAAGAGACCCAGTACTTC.

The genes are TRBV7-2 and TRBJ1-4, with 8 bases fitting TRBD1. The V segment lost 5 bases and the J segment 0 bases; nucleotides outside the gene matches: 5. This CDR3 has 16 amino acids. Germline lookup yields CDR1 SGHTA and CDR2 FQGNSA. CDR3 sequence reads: CASSPQGAATNEKLFF. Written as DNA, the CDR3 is TGTGCCAGCAGCCCGCAGGGGGCAGCAACTAATGAAAAACTGTTTTTT.

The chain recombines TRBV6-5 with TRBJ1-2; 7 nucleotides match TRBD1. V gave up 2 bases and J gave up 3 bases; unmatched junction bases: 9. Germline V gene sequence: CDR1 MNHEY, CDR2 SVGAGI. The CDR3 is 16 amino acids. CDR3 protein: CASSYGFGTDYYGYTF. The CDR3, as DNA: TGTGCCAGCAGTTACGGGTTCGGGACAGACTACTATGGCTACACCTTC.

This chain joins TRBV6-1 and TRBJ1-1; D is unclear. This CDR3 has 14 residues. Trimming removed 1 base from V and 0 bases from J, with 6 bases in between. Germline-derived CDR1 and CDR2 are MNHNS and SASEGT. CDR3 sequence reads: CASSEGRLNTEAFF. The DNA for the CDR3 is TGTGCCAGCAGTGAAGGACGGTTGAACACTGAAGCTTTCTTT.

CDR3 bases: TGTGCCAGCAGCTCGGACAGGGCAAACACCATATATTTT. The encoded protein is CASSSDRANTIYF. This chain connects TRBV11-2 to TRBJ1-3; 8 nucleotides align to TRBD1. The CDR3 is 13 amino acids. Germline trimming cut 4 bases from V and 6 bases from J; bases unmatched to any gene: 2. Per the germline V gene, CDR1 is SGHAT and CDR2 is FQNNGV.

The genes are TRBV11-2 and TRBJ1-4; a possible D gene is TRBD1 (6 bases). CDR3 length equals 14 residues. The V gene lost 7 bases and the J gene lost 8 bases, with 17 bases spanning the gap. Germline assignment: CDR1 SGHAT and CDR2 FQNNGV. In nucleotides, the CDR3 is TGTGCCAGCATTCCGGGGGCAGGGCGGGAAAAACTGTTTTTT. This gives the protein CASIPGAGREKLFF.

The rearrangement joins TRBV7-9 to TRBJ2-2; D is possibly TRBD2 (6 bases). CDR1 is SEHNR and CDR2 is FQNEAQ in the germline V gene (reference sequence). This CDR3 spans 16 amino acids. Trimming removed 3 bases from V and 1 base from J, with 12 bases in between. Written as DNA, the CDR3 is TGTGCCAGCAGCTTCTCGGGAGTACGGAACACCGGGGAGCTGTTTTTT. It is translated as CASSFSGVRNTGELFF. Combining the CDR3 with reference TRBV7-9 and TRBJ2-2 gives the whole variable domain DTGVSQNPRHKITKRGQNVTFRCDPISEHNRLYWYRQTLGQGPEFLTYFQNEAQLEKSRLLSDRFSAERPKGSFSTLEIQRTEQGDSAMYLCASSFSGVRNTGELFFGEGSRLTVL.

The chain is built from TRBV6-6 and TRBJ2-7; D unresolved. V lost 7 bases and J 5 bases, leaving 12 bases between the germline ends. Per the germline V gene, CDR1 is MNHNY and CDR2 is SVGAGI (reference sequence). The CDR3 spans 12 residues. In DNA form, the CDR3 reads TGTGCCAGCAAGGCAGGCCGCGACGAGCAGTACTTC. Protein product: CASKAGRDEQYF.

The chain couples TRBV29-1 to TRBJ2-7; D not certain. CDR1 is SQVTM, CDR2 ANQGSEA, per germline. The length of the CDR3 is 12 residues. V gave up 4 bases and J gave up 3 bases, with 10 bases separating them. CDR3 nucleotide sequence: TGCAGCGTTGGGGAACTGCTCTACGAGCAGTACTTC. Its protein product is CSVGELLYEQYF.

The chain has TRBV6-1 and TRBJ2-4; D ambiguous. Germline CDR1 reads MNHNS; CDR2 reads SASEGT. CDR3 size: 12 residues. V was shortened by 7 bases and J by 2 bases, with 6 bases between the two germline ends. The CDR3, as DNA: TGTGCCAGCACCCCTACCAAAAACATTCAGTACTTC. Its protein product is CASTPTKNIQYF.

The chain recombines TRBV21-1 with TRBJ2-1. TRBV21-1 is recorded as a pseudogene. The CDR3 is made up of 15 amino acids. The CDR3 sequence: CASSARDATYNEQFF. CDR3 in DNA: TGTGCCAGCAGCGCCCGGGACGCAACCTACAATGAGCAGTTCTTC.

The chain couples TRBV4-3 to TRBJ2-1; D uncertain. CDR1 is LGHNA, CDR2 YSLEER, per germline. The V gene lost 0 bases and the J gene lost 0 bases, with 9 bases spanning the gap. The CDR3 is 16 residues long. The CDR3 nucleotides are TGCGCCAGCAGCCAAGATCTAAGTGACTCCTACAATGAGCAGTTCTTC. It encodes CASSQDLSDSYNEQFF.

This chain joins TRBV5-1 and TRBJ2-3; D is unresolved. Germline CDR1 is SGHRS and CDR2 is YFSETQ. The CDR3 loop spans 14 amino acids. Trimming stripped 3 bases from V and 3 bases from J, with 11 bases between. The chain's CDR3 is CASSSGPVTDTQYF. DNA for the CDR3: TGCGCCAGCAGCTCCGGCCCCGTTACAGATACGCAGTATTTT.

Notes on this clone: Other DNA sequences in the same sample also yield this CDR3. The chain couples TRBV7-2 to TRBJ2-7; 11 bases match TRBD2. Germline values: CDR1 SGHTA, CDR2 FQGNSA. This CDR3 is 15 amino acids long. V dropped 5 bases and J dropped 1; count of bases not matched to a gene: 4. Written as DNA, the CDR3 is TGTGCCAGCAGCGCCACTAGCGGGAGTTCCTACGAGCAGTACTTC. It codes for CASSATSGSSYEQYF.

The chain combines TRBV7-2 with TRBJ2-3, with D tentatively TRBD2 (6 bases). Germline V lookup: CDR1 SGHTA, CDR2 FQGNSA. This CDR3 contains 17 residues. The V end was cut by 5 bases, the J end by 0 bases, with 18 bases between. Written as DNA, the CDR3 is TGTGCCAGCAGCACCTCACGACTAGGTCTAAGCACAGATACGCAGTATTTT. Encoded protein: CASSTSRLGLSTDTQYF.

Here the CDR3 DNA reads TGCGCCAGCAGCCCCGCCGGGGCAGGTAGCGGGAGATGGGGGTCCACAGATACGCAGTATTTT. It translates to CASSPAGAGSGRWGSTDTQYF. This sequence joins TRBV5-1 and TRBJ2-3, with 9 bases fitting TRBD2. CDR1 and CDR2 from the germline V gene are SGHRS and YFSETQ. Trimming removed 4 bases from V and 2 bases from J; junction bases left unmatched: 23. This CDR3 region has 21 residues.

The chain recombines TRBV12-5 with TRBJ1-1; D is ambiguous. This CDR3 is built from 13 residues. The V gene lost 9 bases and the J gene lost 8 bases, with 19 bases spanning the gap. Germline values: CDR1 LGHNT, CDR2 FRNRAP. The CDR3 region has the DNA TGTGCTAGGCTTGATAATGACATCGCCGAAGCTTTCTTT. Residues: CARLDNDIAEAFF. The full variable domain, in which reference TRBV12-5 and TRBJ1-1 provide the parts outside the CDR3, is DARVTQTPRHKVTEMGQEVTMRCQPILGHNTVFWYRQTMMQGLELLAYFRNRAPLDDSGMPKDRFSAEMPDATLATLKIQPSEPRDSAVYFCARLDNDIAEAFFGQGTRLTVV.

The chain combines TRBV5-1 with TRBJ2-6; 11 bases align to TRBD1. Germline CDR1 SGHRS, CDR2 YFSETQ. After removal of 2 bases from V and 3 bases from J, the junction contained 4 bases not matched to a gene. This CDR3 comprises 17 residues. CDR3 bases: TGCGCCAGCAGCTTTCGGACAGGGGGCATTGGGGCCAACGTCCTGACTTTC. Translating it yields CASSFRTGGIGANVLTF. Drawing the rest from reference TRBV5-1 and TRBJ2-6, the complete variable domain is KAGVTQTPRYLIKTRGQQVTLSCSPISGHRSVSWYQQTPGQGLQFLFEYFSETQRNKGNFPGRFSGRQFSNSRSEMNVSTLELGDSALYLCASSFRTGGIGANVLTFGAGSRLTVL.

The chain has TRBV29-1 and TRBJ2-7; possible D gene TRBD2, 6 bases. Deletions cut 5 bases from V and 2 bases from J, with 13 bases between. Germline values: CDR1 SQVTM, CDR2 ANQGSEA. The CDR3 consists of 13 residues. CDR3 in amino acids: CSVTGVWTYEQYF. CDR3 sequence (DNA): TGCAGCGTTACGGGAGTGTGGACCTACGAGCAGTACTTC.